This paragraph reports one T cell receptor (beta chain). The sample comes from a study of blood T cell repertoires in COVID-19. Background on the study: Whether acute or convalescent, the COVID-19 samples came from the United States, Italy and Spain.

The CDR3 length is 15 residues. Germline-derived CDR1 and CDR2 are LGHNA and YSLEER. The J segment lost 5 bases and the V segment lost 1 base, leaving 8 bases of the junction unmatched. Methods used by the authors: Estimation of nucleated cell counts was performed using reference gene primer amplification. The repertoire was sequenced with immunoSEQ multiplex PCR; TCRdb's copy has only in-frame clones and lacks some. Clonal size and the V and J genes are those of that table, whereas D and trimming came from the DNA. The profile shows more than 200,000 clones, 88% of them singletons. Sequencing input: peripheral blood. The V gene is TRBV4-3, the J gene TRBJ2-7; 7 nucleotides line up with TRBD2. This TCR derives from a human donor in a cohort sampled during active COVID-19. For the CDR3, the DNA is TGCGCCAGCAGCCAAGGGATTGCGGGAGTGCACGAGCAGTACTTC. The encoded protein is CASSQGIAGVHEQYF.